The T cell receptor (beta chain) described here comes from a study of T-cell memory formation after mild COVID-19. The overall study: Clusters were largely donor specific. General study findings and limits: Contracting clones from day 15 to 85 had balanced CD4/CD8; later expanders favoured CD4+. Some clones that responded were present in memory (sampled pre-infection), which suggests cross-reactive memory joined.

The CDR3 runs 16 residues. Germline V gene sequence: CDR1 MNHEY, CDR2 SVGEGT. Between the trimmed V and J ends, which lost 5 bases and 0 bases, there was a span of 15 bases. This clonotype came up a few times. No antigen is known for it. Employing constant-segment primers, 5'RACE generated TCR alpha and TCR beta cDNA libraries bearing sample barcodes and UMIs. TCRdb itself ran the 5' RACE reads through MiXCR, one entry per CDR3 protein. The sample shows hundreds of thousands of distinct CDR3 sequences, around 21% of them seen only once. This TCR derives from an adult woman who had mild COVID-19 (a few samples of this study predate the infection). Cell type and time point are not known. Sequencing was carried out using PBMCs or a T cell subset sorted from them (not recorded which). The chain employs TRBV6-2 or TRBV6-3 and TRBJ2-3, with D possibly TRBD2 on 6 matching bases. The chain's CDR3 is CASSPMIAASTDTQYF. The CDR3 DNA is TGTGCCAGCAGTCCAATGATAGCGGCTAGCACAGATACGCAGTATTTT.